The TCR beta chain under discussion was sequenced for a study of blood T cells in healthy people across ages (dated by TCRdb to the mid-2010s). About the investigation overall: In model experiments, roughly one uniquely barcoded TCR beta cDNA molecule per two T cells was captured by template switching. Age-related changes in TCR beta repertoire diversity were measured in the study by deep sequencing normalized with unique cDNA molecular identifiers. The donors were divided into four age groups: young (average around 17 years), middle-aged (about 40), aged (approximately 62) and long-lived (roughly 88). To avoid experimental bias, donors of different ages were spread randomly across the sequencing lanes. Using the same blood draw, the study looked at two additional independent replicas of 1 million unique cDNA reads for two donors, one aged 18 to 30 and the other aged 80 or older. Study-level results and caveats: Compared with the aged group, the long-lived group had more naive CD4+ T cells, fewer expanded clones and increased TCR diversity, suggesting age selection. Because the CMV infection status of the donors was unknown, age-related changes in expanded clonotypes may potentially have been confounded. Observed TCR beta diversity per million T cells fell roughly linearly with age, and a significant reduction was already apparent by age around 36. The percentage of naive T cells measured by flow cytometry correlated strongly with observed TCR beta diversity. Conclusive comparison of naive and antigen-experienced compartments was prevented by the profiling of bulk unsorted PBMCs. Estimates of total diversity based on one million sequenced T cells were regarded as lower bounds and as underestimates.

Library prep was done by 5' RACE. Instrument used: Illumina HiSeq 2500. A second PCR of 7 to 11 cycles was performed with a sample-barcoded 5' primer and a J-beta primer mix. A template-switch 5' adaptor carrying 12 random nucleotides introduced a unique molecular identifier onto each TCR beta cDNA molecule. At least 2.5 million CDR3-containing paired-end reads were obtained from each sample. First-strand cDNA was synthesized from all RNA with the Mint cDNA synthesis kit, primed by a TRBC-specific oligonucleotide. Following uracil-DNA glycosylase treatment, a first 18-cycle PCR with universal primers M1SS and BC2_uni_R was performed on all cDNA. In the original analysis: Each sample was normalized by randomly selecting 1 million high-quality reads, each carrying a distinct molecular identifier. Reads sharing molecular identifiers were discarded rather than binned into consensus sequences. MiTCR, set to a Q25 quality threshold and the strictest error-elimination algorithm, was used for CDR3 identification, clonotype clustering and error correction. Lower-bound total TCR beta diversity was estimated with a nonparametric unseen species model using Euler transformation. The public reads were reprocessed in TCRdb via fastp at Q25 and MiXCR, keeping in-frame beta chains. Under each unique CDR3 protein, matching rows form one entry showing the most common genes and DNA. The authors' filters were not applied to this entry. Recorded for this sample are about 1.1 million distinct CDR3 sequences; more than 30% of them occurred a single time. In total, the top ten clones hold approximately 14% of the sample.

Reading the germline V gene gives CDR1 MDHEN and CDR2 SYDVKM. Clipping removes 6 bases from V and 7 bases from J, with 10 as the unmatched junction base count. Counted from cysteine to phenylalanine, this CDR3 has 16 amino acids. The CDR3 DNA has 48 bases and is translated from base 1. Concerning this clonotype: Its binding antigen is unknown. No base quality information exists; no much larger clone differs at one position.

Donors were a few dozen systemically healthy Caucasian individuals from Russia aged 6 to 90 years. Each donor gave 8.5 to 10 milliliters of peripheral blood, collected into EDTA-treated Vacutainer tubes. PBMCs were isolated by Ficoll-Paque density-gradient centrifugation, with at least 7 million obtained per sample. Total RNA, at least 6 micrograms per sample, was extracted from PBMCs with Trizol reagent. The percentages of naive CD45RAhigh/CD27high T cells were determined by flow cytometry on a PBMC aliquot from every donor. The sequencing sample was made of blood. The chain couples TRBV28 to TRBJ2-1; TRBD1 aligns with 12 central bases. The source is a man aged 18 to 29 in good health. CDR3 loop: CASSPEGQGADNEQFF. The bases read TGTGCCAGCAGCCCTGAGGGACAGGGGGCCGATAATGAGCAGTTCTTC.